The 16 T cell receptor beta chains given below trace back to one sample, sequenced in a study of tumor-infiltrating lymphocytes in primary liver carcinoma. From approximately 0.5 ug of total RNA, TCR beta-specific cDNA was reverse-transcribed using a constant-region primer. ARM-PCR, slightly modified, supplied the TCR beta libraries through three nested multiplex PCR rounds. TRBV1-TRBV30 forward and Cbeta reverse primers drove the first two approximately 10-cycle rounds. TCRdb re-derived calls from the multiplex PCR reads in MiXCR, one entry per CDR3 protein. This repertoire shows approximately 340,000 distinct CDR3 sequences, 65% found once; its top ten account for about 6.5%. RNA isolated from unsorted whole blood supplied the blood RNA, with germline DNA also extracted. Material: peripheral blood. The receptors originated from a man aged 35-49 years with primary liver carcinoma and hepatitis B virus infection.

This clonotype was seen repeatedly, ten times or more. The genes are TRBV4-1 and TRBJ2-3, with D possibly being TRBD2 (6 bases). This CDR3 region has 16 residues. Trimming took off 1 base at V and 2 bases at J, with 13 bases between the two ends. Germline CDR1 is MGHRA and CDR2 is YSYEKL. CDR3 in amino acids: CASSQVVSGYTDTQYF. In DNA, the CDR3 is TGCGCCAGCAGCCAAGTAGTTAGCGGATACACAGATACGCAGTATTTT.

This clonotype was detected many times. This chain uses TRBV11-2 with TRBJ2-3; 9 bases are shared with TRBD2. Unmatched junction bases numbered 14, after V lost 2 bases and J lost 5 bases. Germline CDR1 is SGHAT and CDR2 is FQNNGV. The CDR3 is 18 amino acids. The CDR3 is CASSLSRLRGRAGDTQYF. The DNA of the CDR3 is TGTGCCAGCAGCTTATCCCGACTTCGCGGGAGGGCCGGAGATACGCAGTATTTT.

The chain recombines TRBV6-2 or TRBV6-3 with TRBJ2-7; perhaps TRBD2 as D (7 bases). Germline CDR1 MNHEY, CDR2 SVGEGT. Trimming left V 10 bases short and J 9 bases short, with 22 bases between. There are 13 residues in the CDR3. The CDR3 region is CATPRGGGRGQYF. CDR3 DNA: TGTGCCACCCCCCGAGGGGGGGGGCGTGGGCAGTACTTC.

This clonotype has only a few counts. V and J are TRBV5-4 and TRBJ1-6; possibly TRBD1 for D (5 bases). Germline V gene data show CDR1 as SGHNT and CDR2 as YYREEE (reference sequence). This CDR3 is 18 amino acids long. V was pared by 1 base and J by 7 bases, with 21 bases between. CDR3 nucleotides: TGTGCCAGCAGCTTGACCTCCGGGACCCCACTTGGGAATTCACCCCTCCACTTT. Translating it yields CASSLTSGTPLGNSPLHF.

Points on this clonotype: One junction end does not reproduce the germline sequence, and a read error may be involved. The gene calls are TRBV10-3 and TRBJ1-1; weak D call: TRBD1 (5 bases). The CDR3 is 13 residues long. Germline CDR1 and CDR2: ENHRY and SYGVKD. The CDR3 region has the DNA TGCGCCATCAGGCAGGGATTTAGCACTGAAGCTTCCTTT. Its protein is CAIRQGFSTEASF.

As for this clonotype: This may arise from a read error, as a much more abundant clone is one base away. The CDR3 reads CASSSPYSYGYTF. For the CDR3, the DNA is TGCGCCAGCAGCTCACCCTATAGCTATGGCTACACCTTC. The V and J genes are TRBV4-1 and TRBJ1-2, with D unclear. This CDR3 contains 13 residues. V dropped 5 bases and J dropped 4 bases, with 11 bases sitting between them. Per the germline V gene, CDR1 is MGHRA and CDR2 is YSYEKL.

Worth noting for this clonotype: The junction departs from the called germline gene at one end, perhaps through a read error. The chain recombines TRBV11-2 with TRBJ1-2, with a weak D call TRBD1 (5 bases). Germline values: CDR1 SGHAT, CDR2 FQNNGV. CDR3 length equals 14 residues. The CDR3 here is CASSFDTGLYGYTF. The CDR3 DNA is TGTGCCAGCAGCTTCGATACAGGCTTATATGGCTATACCTTC. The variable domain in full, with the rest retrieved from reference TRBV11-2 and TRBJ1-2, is EAGVAQSPRYKIIEKRQSVAFWCNPISGHATLYWYQQILGQGPKLLIQFQNNGVVDDSQLPKDRFSAERLKGVDSTLKIQPAKLEDSAVYLCASSFDTGLYGYTFGSGTRLTVV.

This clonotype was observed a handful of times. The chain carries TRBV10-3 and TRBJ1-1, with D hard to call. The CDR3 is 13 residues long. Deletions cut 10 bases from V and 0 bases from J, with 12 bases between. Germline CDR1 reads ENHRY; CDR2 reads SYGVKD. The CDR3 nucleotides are TGTGCCACTCACGGAGGGATGAACACTGAAGCTTTCTTT. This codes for CATHGGMNTEAFF.

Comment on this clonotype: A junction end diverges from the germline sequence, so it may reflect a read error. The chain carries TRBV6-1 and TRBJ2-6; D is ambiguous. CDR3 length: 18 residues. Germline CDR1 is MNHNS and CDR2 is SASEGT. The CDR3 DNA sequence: TGTGCCAGCAGTGAAACATGGATCGCCTGCTCTGAGGCCAACATCCTGACTTTC. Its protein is CASSETWIACSEANILTF.

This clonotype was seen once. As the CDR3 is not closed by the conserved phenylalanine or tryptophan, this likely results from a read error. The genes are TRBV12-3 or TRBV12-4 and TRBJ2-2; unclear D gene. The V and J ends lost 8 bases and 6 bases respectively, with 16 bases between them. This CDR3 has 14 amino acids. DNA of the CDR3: TGTGCCAGCGATTTCGTTCAGGTATCCGGGGAGCTGTTTATT. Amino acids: CASDFVQVSGELFI.

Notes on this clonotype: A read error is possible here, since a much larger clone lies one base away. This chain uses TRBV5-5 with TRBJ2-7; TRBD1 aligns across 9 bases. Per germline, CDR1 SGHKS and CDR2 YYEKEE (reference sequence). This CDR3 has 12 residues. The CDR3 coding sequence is TGTACCAGCGGGACAGGGATCTACGAGCAGTACTTC. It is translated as CTSGTGIYEQYF.

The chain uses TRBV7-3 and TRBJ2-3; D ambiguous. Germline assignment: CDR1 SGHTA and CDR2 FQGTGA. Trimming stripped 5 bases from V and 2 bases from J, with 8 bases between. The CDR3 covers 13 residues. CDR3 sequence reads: CASSPTATDTQYF. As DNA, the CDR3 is TGTGCCAGCAGCCCCACGGCCACAGATACGCAGTATTTT.

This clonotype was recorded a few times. The CDR3 nucleotides read TGTGCCAGCAGCAATACCCGGGCTCAAGGGAGCAATCAGCCCCAGCATTTT. It codes for CASSNTRAQGSNQPQHF. The rearrangement uses TRBV5-6 and TRBJ1-5; D is uncertain. Germline values: CDR1 SGHDT, CDR2 YYEEEE. This CDR3 region has 17 residues. V was shortened by 4 bases and J by 1 base, with 18 bases between the two germline ends.

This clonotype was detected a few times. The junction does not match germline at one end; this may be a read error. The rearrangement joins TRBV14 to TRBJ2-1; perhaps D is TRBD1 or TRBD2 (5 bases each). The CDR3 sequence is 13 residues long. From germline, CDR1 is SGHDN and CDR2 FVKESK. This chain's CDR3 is CASSHGERGERFF. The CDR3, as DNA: TGTGCCAGCAGCCACGGTGAACGGGGCGAGCGGTTCTTC.

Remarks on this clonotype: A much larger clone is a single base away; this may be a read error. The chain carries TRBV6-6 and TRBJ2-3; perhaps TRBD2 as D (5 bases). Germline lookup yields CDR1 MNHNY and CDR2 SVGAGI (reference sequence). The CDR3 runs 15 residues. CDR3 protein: CAISYQQRFTDTQYF. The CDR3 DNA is TGTGCCATCAGTTACCAGCAGCGGTTCACAGATACGCAGTATTTT.

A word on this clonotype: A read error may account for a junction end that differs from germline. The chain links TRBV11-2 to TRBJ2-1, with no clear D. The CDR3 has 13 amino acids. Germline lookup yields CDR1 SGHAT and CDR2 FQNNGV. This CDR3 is CASSLVICNEQFF. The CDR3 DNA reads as TGTGCCAGTAGCTTGGTGATCTGCAATGAGCAGTTCTTC.